The 20 T cell receptor beta chains reported below all come from one sample, sequenced in a study of technical replicates of blood from several donors. Assay: immunoSEQ multiplex PCR; the TCRdb copy retains only in-frame clones and omits some. The sample records fewer than 100,000 clones, 90% to 97% being singletons. The sample consisted of T cells isolated from PBMCs. The receptors come from a human donor in good health.

This sequence joins TRBV9 and TRBJ2-3; 7 bases map to TRBD2. The junction had 7 bases not matched to a gene; V was cut back by 3 bases and J by 0 bases. Germline CDR1 SGDLS, CDR2 YYNGEE. The CDR3 covers 16 residues. CDR3 nucleotide sequence: TGTGCCAGCAGCGCCATAGCGGGCACTAGCACAGATACGCAGTATTTT. It specifies CASSAIAGTSTDTQYF.

The chain is built from TRBV27 and TRBJ2-3; D possibly corresponds to TRBD1 (6 bases). The germline gives CDR1 MNHEY, CDR2 SMNVEV (reference sequence). The CDR3 consists of 16 residues. Trimming took off 7 bases at V and 0 bases at J, with 17 bases between the two ends. The CDR3 DNA reads TGTGCCAGCACCATAGGGGGTGTAAGTAGCACAGATACGCAGTATTTT. This codes for CASTIGGVSSTDTQYF.

The genes are TRBV6-5 and TRBJ2-4; D gene ambiguous. The CDR3 consists of 13 residues. CDR1 is MNHEY and CDR2 is SVGAGI in the germline V gene. V lost 5 bases, J lost 10 bases, and 15 bases lay in between. CDR3 bases: TGTGCCAGCAGTCAAGCGACCCGAAGTATTCAGTACTTC. Translated, it gives CASSQATRSIQYF.

The chain joins TRBV7-8 to TRBJ2-7; TRBD2 might be the D (5 bases). From germline, CDR1 is SGHVS and CDR2 FQNEAQ. The CDR3 runs 15 residues. With 2 bases removed from V and 5 bases from J, the gap between germline ends came to 16 bases. The CDR3 reads CASSLMRLLTNEQYF. For the CDR3, the DNA is TGTGCCAGCAGCTTAATGAGACTATTAACTAACGAGCAGTACTTC.

This rearrangement joins TRBV27 to TRBJ2-1; D gene unclear. From germline, CDR1 is MNHEY and CDR2 SMNVEV (reference sequence). V lost 11 bases, J lost 4 bases, and 12 bases lay in between. The CDR3 has 12 amino acids. The CDR3 nucleotides are TGTGCCTCCCTGGCGGCATACAATGAGCAGTTCTTC. Protein product: CASLAAYNEQFF.

The rearrangement uses TRBV6-6 and TRBJ2-5; 11 bases are a match to TRBD1. CDR1 and CDR2 (germline): MNHNY, SVGAGI (reference sequence). The J segment lost 4 bases and the V segment lost 6 bases, leaving 4 bases of the junction unmatched. This CDR3 comprises 14 residues. CDR3 in DNA: TGTGCCAGCAGGGACAGGGGGCATGTAGAGACCCAGTACTTC. This sequence encodes CASRDRGHVETQYF.

The chain has TRBV7-9 and TRBJ2-7; 7 bases align to TRBD1. CDR1 and CDR2 (germline): SEHNR, FQNEAQ (reference sequence). V gave up 5 bases and J gave up 1 base; unmatched junction bases: 5. The CDR3 loop spans 14 amino acids. Here the CDR3 reads CASSPTTGSYEQYF. DNA of the CDR3: TGTGCCAGCAGCCCGACGACAGGGTCCTACGAGCAGTACTTC.

The chain recombines TRBV10-2 with TRBJ2-3; possibly TRBD2 for D (6 bases). The V and J ends lost 0 bases and 2 bases respectively, with 18 bases between them. Germline assignment: CDR1 WSHSY and CDR2 SAAADI. The CDR3 totals 18 residues. The CDR3 loop reads CASSESNLAESFTDTQYF. As DNA, the CDR3 is TGCGCCAGCAGTGAGTCGAACTTAGCGGAATCCTTCACAGATACGCAGTATTTT.

This chain connects TRBV5-4 to TRBJ2-7, with 7 nucleotides matching TRBD2. Germline CDR1 SGHNT, CDR2 YYREEE (reference sequence). The CDR3 totals 12 residues. With V trimmed by 7 bases and J by 7 bases, 8 bases remained unmatched. The CDR3 nucleotides are TGTGCCAGCGGAACTAGCGAGGGGGAGCAGTACTTC. Translated, it gives CASGTSEGEQYF.

The chain recombines TRBV13 with TRBJ1-2; a weak D match, TRBD1 (6 bases). V lost 5 bases and J 5 bases, leaving 12 bases between the germline ends. There are 13 residues in the CDR3. Germline CDR1 is PRHDT and CDR2 is FYEKMQ (reference sequence). CDR3 DNA: TGTGCCAGCAGCCAGGGGCGCCTATATGGCTACACCTTC. Its protein product is CASSQGRLYGYTF. Combining the CDR3 with reference TRBV13 and TRBJ1-2 gives the whole variable domain AAGVIQSPRHLIKEKRETATLKCYPIPRHDTVYWYQQGPGQDPQFLISFYEKMQSDKGSIPDRFSAQQFSDYHSELNMSSLELGDSALYFCASSQGRLYGYTFGSGTRLTVV.

The rearrangement links TRBV28 to TRBJ2-1, with D perhaps TRBD1 (5 bases). The CDR3 contains 13 residues. The germline V gene has CDR1 MDHEN and CDR2 SYDVKM. Trimming took off 6 bases at V and 2 bases at J, with 8 bases between the two ends. This CDR3 is CASRQDPYNEQFF. The CDR3 DNA sequence: TGTGCCAGCAGACAGGACCCCTACAATGAGCAGTTCTTC.

The J gene is TRBJ2-5, the V gene TRBV4-1, with TRBD1 identical over 10 bases. J lost 2 bases, V lost 1 base, and 10 bases had no gene match. CDR1 is MGHRA, CDR2 YSYEKL, per germline. The length of the CDR3 is 18 residues. The CDR3 coding sequence is TGCGCCAGCAGCCAAGTGGGACAGGGGAAAGAGGATCAAGAGACCCAGTACTTC. Translated: CASSQVGQGKEDQETQYF.

This rearrangement joins TRBV25-1 to TRBJ2-6; 10 bases agree with TRBD1. From germline, CDR1 is MGHDK and CDR2 SYGVNS. The J segment lost 1 base and the V segment lost 3 bases, leaving 6 bases of the junction unmatched. The CDR3 is made up of 18 amino acids. CDR3 sequence: CASSEPTGGASGANVLTF. The CDR3 bases are TGTGCCAGCAGTGAGCCGACAGGGGGCGCATCTGGGGCCAACGTCCTGACTTTC. Variable domain in full (rest from reference TRBV25-1 and TRBJ2-6): EADIYQTPRYLVIGTGKKITLECSQTMGHDKMYWYQQDPGMELHLIHYSYGVNSTEKGDLSSESTVSRIRTEHFPLTLESARPSHTSQYLCASSEPTGGASGANVLTFGAGSRLTVL.

This sequence joins TRBV27 and TRBJ2-7, with 9 nucleotides matching TRBD1. The germline V gene encodes CDR1 MNHEY and CDR2 SMNVEV (reference sequence). The CDR3 has 14 residues. V lost 4 bases to trimming and J lost 5 bases; unmatched junction nucleotides: 6. The chain's CDR3 is CASSSRTGVNEQYF. For the CDR3, the DNA is TGTGCCAGCAGTTCCCGGACAGGGGTCAACGAGCAGTACTTC.

The chain joins TRBV7-9 to TRBJ1-2, with D uncertain. CDR1 and CDR2 from the germline V gene are SEHNR and FQNEAQ (reference sequence). The ends were cut back, 5 bases at V and 4 bases at J, with 17 bases in the middle. This CDR3 region has 15 residues. The CDR3 sequence is CASSPPGLSSYGYTF. The CDR3, as DNA: TGTGCCAGCAGCCCCCCGGGTTTGAGCAGCTATGGCTACACCTTC.

The V gene is TRBV30, the J gene TRBJ2-3; D gene ambiguous. Germline CDR1 and CDR2: GTSNPN and SVGIG (reference sequence). The CDR3 spans 13 residues. V lost 4 bases and J lost 4, with 12 bases in between. CDR3 sequence reads: CAWTGLGPDTQYF. Here the CDR3 DNA reads TGTGCCTGGACTGGGTTGGGCCCAGATACGCAGTATTTT.

The rearrangement links TRBV2 to TRBJ2-1, with 13 bases fitting TRBD2. Germline assignment: CDR1 SNHLY and CDR2 FYNNEI. Trimming removed 6 bases from V and 5 bases from J; junction bases left unmatched: 1. The CDR3 has 14 amino acids. CDR3 coding DNA: TGTGCCAGCAGGGGGACTAGCGGGAACAATGAGCAGTTCTTC. As protein: CASRGTSGNNEQFF.

The chain couples TRBV28 to TRBJ2-7; 8 bases agree with TRBD2. Germline CDR1 reads MDHEN; CDR2 reads SYDVKM. The V segment lost 7 bases and the J segment 6 bases; nucleotides outside the gene matches: 11. The CDR3 extends over 14 amino acids. The CDR3 region has the DNA TGTGCCAGCATTAAACCGGGACTAGAAGCCGAGCAGTACTTC. It translates to CASIKPGLEAEQYF.

The chain employs TRBV5-1 and TRBJ1-5, with 10 positions matching TRBD1. Germline values: CDR1 SGHRS, CDR2 YFSETQ. This CDR3 is 18 amino acids long. With V trimmed by 4 bases and J by 5 bases, 15 bases remained unmatched. The CDR3 here is CASSPGTGAQNGDQPQHF. The CDR3 coding sequence is TGCGCCAGCAGCCCTGGGACAGGGGCACAAAACGGGGATCAGCCCCAGCATTTT. The full variable domain, with the rest looked up from reference TRBV5-1 and TRBJ1-5, is KAGVTQTPRYLIKTRGQQVTLSCSPISGHRSVSWYQQTPGQGLQFLFEYFSETQRNKGNFPGRFSGRQFSNSRSEMNVSTLELGDSALYLCASSPGTGAQNGDQPQHFGDGTRLSIL.

This chain connects TRBV27 to TRBJ2-7; 8 bases align to TRBD2. The CDR3 has 15 residues. Germline CDR1 is MNHEY and CDR2 is SMNVEV (reference sequence). The V segment lost 0 bases and the J segment 5 bases; nucleotides outside the gene matches: 6. The CDR3 sequence is CASSLSPSGQDEQYF. The CDR3 coding sequence is TGTGCCAGCAGTTTATCTCCTAGCGGGCAGGACGAGCAGTACTTC.